These 14 T cell receptor beta chains originate from one sample sequenced in a study of blood T cells in healthy people across ages. The use of a sample-barcoded 5' primer and a J-beta primer mix characterized a second PCR of roughly 6 to 11 cycles. TCRdb recomputed calls from the 5' RACE reads with MiXCR, one row per CDR3 protein. Counted here are 1.5 million to 2 million distinct CDR3 sequences, around 35% occurring once; the ten biggest clones make up roughly 12%. Sequenced sample: blood. The origin of the receptors is a woman aged 25 to 39 in good health.

Turning to this clonotype: Mismatch with germline at one junction end may stem from a read error. This chain connects TRBV7-3 to TRBJ2-7; possible D gene TRBD2, 5 bases. The tail of the sequence fits TRBJ2-5 better, so the J call may be wrong. Germline lookup yields CDR1 SGHTA and CDR2 FQGTGA. CDR3 length: 19 amino acids. For the CDR3, the DNA is TGTGTCAGCAGCTTATCGGAAATCGGACGGACCTGGGAGTCAGAGACCCAGTACTTC. Its translation is CVSSLSEIGRTWESETQYF.

The J gene is TRBJ2-1, the V gene TRBV6-1; D gene ambiguous. Trimming cost V 7 bases and J 2 bases, with 18 bases left between them. The CDR3 loop spans 16 amino acids. CDR1 and CDR2 (germline): MNHNS, SASEGT. CDR3 nucleotide sequence: TGTGCCAGCACCACTATGTCTCGCTCAACCTACAATGAGCAGTTCTTC. It codes for CASTTMSRSTYNEQFF.

The rearrangement links TRBV5-1 to TRBJ2-6; D ambiguous. Deletions cut 6 bases from V and 2 bases from J, with 6 bases between. Looked up from germline, CDR1 is SGHRS and CDR2 is YFSETQ. CDR3 length: 13 amino acids. This CDR3 reads CASKETGANVLTF. The CDR3 DNA reads as TGCGCCAGCAAGGAAACTGGGGCCAACGTCCTGACTTTC.

This clonotype was picked up a small number of times. The V gene is TRBV10-3, the J gene TRBJ2-3; 7 bases line up with TRBD2. The trim removed 2 bases at V and 2 bases at J, leaving 10 bases unmatched. Germline V CDR1 and CDR2: ENHRY, SYGVKD. There are 17 residues in the CDR3. The DNA of the CDR3 is TGTGCCATCAGTGAGAGCGGGACCCTAATAAACACAGATACGCAGTATTTT. It yields the protein CAISESGTLINTDTQYF.

Regarding this clonotype: This may come from a read error, since a much larger clone is one base off. This chain joins TRBV29-1 and TRBJ2-1, with D tentatively TRBD1 or TRBD2 (6 bases each). Germline values: CDR1 SQVTM, CDR2 ANQGSEA. This CDR3 is 14 amino acids long. V dropped 5 bases and J dropped 4 bases, with 15 bases sitting between them. The CDR3 sequence is CSVPGRGLYNEQFF. The DNA of the CDR3 is TGCAGCGTTCCGGGACGGGGGCTTTACAATGAGCAGTTCTTC.

In this sample, this clonotype turned up once. V gene TRBV20-1 combines with J gene TRBJ2-5; no definite D call. Germline assignment: CDR1 DFQATT and CDR2 SNEGSKA (reference sequence). V lost 4 bases to trimming and J lost 11 bases, with 17 bases between them. The CDR3 totals 12 residues. CDR3: CSATWVRGEQYF. The CDR3 DNA is TGCAGTGCTACGTGGGTAAGAGGTGAGCAGTACTTC.

The V and J genes are TRBV29-1 and TRBJ1-1, with D perhaps matching TRBD1 (6 bases). V was shortened by 7 bases and J by 5 bases, with 20 bases between the two germline ends. CDR3 size: 14 residues. Per the germline V gene, CDR1 is SQVTM and CDR2 is ANQGSEA. CDR3 sequence (DNA): TGCAGCGCTGAGGGGGGCTTCCACGGTACTGAAGCTTTCTTT. This codes for CSAEGGFHGTEAFF.

This clonotype was seen repeatedly, ten times or more. For the CDR3, the DNA is TGCAGCGTTGGAGGACTAGCGGGAGAGCAGTACTTC. This encodes CSVGGLAGEQYF. The V gene is TRBV29-1, the J gene TRBJ2-7; TRBD2 matches 12 bases. CDR3 length equals 12 residues. Germline V gene lookup returns CDR1 SQVTM and CDR2 ANQGSEA. V was pared by 4 bases and J by 7 bases, with 2 bases of the junction left unmatched.

The rearrangement joins TRBV9 to TRBJ1-1, with 7 bases matching TRBD1. Germline V gives CDR1 SGDLS, CDR2 YYNGEE. Trimming at V came to 5 bases and at J to 7 bases, leaving 8 bases not matched to a gene. The CDR3 has 13 residues. As DNA, the CDR3 is TGTGCCAGCAGTCCAGGGGGGGAAGGTGAAGCTTTCTTT. Its translation: CASSPGGEGEAFF.

This clonotype was recorded at least ten times. The V gene is TRBV5-1, the J gene TRBJ2-7; TRBD1 matches 7 bases. The ends lost 7 bases at V and 3 bases at J; junction bases unmatched: 7. This CDR3 spans 13 amino acids. CDR1 is SGHRS, CDR2 YFSETQ, per germline. As DNA, the CDR3 is TGCGCCAGCCGCGAGACAGGGATCTACGAGCAGTACTTC. It specifies CASRETGIYEQYF. The variable domain in full, completed from reference TRBV5-1 and TRBJ2-7, reads KAGVTQTPRYLIKTRGQQVTLSCSPISGHRSVSWYQQTPGQGLQFLFEYFSETQRNKGNFPGRFSGRQFSNSRSEMNVSTLELGDSALYLCASRETGIYEQYFGPGTRLTVT.

The V and J genes are TRBV20-1 and TRBJ1-6; D ambiguous. This CDR3 region has 14 residues. Germline-derived CDR1 and CDR2 are DFQATT and SNEGSKA (reference sequence). Trimming left V 1 base short and J 7 bases short, with 11 bases between. CDR3 protein: CSARVANANSPLHF. CDR3 nucleotides: TGCAGTGCTAGAGTCGCGAACGCGAATTCACCCCTCCACTTT.

In this sample, this clonotype turned up a few times. J is TRBJ2-7 and V is TRBV5-6; D may be TRBD1 (5 bases). Deletions cut 2 bases from V and 3 bases from J, with 12 bases between. The germline gives CDR1 SGHDT, CDR2 YYEEEE. This CDR3 has 14 residues. The CDR3: CASSFRTRDYEQYF. The CDR3 DNA reads TGTGCCAGCAGCTTCCGGACACGAGACTACGAGCAGTACTTC.

V and J are TRBV7-3 and TRBJ2-3; a possible D gene is TRBD2 (6 bases). CDR1 is SGHTA and CDR2 is FQGTGA in the germline V gene. Trimming stripped 5 bases from V and 4 bases from J, with 19 bases between. The length of the CDR3 is 16 residues. The CDR3 reads CASSDNFGGVADTQYF. The CDR3 DNA reads TGTGCCAGCAGCGATAATTTCGGGGGAGTGGCAGATACGCAGTATTTT.

This clonotype turned up a few times. The chain is built from TRBV3-1 and TRBJ2-7; TRBD1 aligns across 8 bases. The CDR3 totals 12 residues. V shed 10 bases and J 3 bases; nucleotides not matched to a gene: 5. From germline, CDR1 is LGHDT and CDR2 YNNKEL (reference sequence). The chain's CDR3 is CATRDRSYEQYF. The CDR3 coding sequence is TGTGCCACTCGGGACAGGAGCTACGAGCAGTACTTC.